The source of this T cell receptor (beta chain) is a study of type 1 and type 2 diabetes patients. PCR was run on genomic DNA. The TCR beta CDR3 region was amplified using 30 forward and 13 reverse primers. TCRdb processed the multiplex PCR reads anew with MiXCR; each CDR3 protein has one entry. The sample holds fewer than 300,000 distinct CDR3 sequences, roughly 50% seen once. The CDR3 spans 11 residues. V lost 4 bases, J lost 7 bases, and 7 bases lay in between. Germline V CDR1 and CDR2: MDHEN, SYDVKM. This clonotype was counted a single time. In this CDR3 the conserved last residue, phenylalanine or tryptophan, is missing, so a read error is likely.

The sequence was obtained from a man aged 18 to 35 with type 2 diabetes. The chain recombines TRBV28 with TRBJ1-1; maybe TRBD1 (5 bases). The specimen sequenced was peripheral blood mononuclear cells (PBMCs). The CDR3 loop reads CASSWGNEAFS. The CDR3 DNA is TGTGCCAGCAGTTGGGGGAATGAAGCTTTCTCT.